These 7 T cell receptor beta chains were all obtained from the same sample, sequenced in a study of blood T cells in healthy people across ages. Primers used in a second PCR of about 7 to 11 cycles were a sample-barcoded 5' primer and a J-beta primer mix. TCRdb called the 5' RACE reads again in MiXCR, with one record for every CDR3 protein. The sample yields about 640,000 distinct CDR3 sequences, under 70% seen once. The sequenced material came from blood. These receptors all come from a man in his sixties in good health.

The gene calls are TRBV2 and TRBJ1-1, with TRBD1 matching over 7 bases. The J segment lost 5 bases and the V segment lost 5 bases, leaving 5 bases of the junction unmatched. The CDR3 contains 13 residues. CDR1 is SNHLY, CDR2 FYNNEI, per germline. DNA of the CDR3: TGTGCCAGCAGTATGGCAGGGGGTACTGAAGCTTTCTTT. Amino acids: CASSMAGGTEAFF.

The chain uses TRBV7-2 and TRBJ1-2; no reliable D call. CDR1 SGHTA and CDR2 FQGNSA come from the germline V gene. This CDR3 contains 15 residues. V lost 1 base and J 0 bases, leaving 9 bases between the germline ends. This chain's CDR3 is CASSLESTSNYGYTF. In DNA form, the CDR3 reads TGTGCCAGCAGCTTAGAAAGTACGTCTAACTATGGCTACACCTTC.

About this clonotype: This CDR3 is missing its conserved last phenylalanine or tryptophan, likely due to a read error. V and J are TRBV20-1 and TRBJ1-4, with D perhaps matching TRBD1 (5 bases). The germline V and J ends were trimmed by 5 bases and 3 bases, with 13 bases remaining between them. CDR1 and CDR2 (germline): DFQATT, SNEGSKA (reference sequence). The CDR3 runs to 14 residues. CDR3 protein: CSAGLAGANEKLFY. In DNA, the CDR3 is TGCAGTGCTGGCTTGGCGGGGGCTAATGAAAAACTGTTTTAT.

This sequence joins TRBV9 and TRBJ1-2; no clear D gene. This CDR3 contains 14 residues. V was pared by 0 bases and J by 0 bases, with 6 bases between. Germline loops: CDR1 SGDLS, CDR2 YYNGEE. The CDR3 DNA is TGTGCCAGCAGCGTAGGGACTACTAACTATGGCTACACCTTC. Translating it yields CASSVGTTNYGYTF.

In DNA form, the CDR3 reads TGTGCCAGCAGCCAGACGCAGGTTGGCTATGGCTACACCTTC. This codes for CASSQTQVGYGYTF. The V call is TRBV9, the J call TRBJ1-2; D remains unclear. The CDR3 extends over 14 amino acids. Germline V gene lookup returns CDR1 SGDLS and CDR2 YYNGEE. Trimming removed 4 bases from V and 4 bases from J, with 14 bases in between.

The V and J genes are TRBV6-6 and TRBJ2-7; 9 bases are shared with TRBD1. Germline V gives CDR1 MNHNY, CDR2 SVGAGI (reference sequence). The V and J ends lost 4 bases and 3 bases, in that order; junction bases with no gene match: 10. This CDR3 region has 16 residues. DNA of the CDR3: TGTGCCAGCAGTTCCCCGGGACAGGGCAAAAACTACGAGCAGTACTTC. This encodes CASSSPGQGKNYEQYF.

The J gene is TRBJ2-7, the V gene TRBV5-1; 7 nucleotides agree with TRBD1. The junction had 11 bases not matched to a gene; V was cut back by 4 bases and J by 7 bases. Germline V gene lookup returns CDR1 SGHRS and CDR2 YFSETQ. The CDR3 spans 14 residues. The CDR3 nucleotides are TGCGCCAGCAGCCCCCGACAGGGTATCAGTGAGCAGTACTTC. Translation: CASSPRQGISEQYF.